A single TCR beta chain is shown here with its context. Its antigen remains unknown. Unrecorded immune exposures were likely, despite nominal health at sampling. This entry comes from a study of cytomegalovirus exposure and HLA in healthy donors. The PCR had 60 Vbeta and 13 Jbeta primers. Sequencing used immunoSEQ multiplex PCR; TCRdb keeps in-frame clones, though not all of them. The table includes about 160,000 clones, 60% to 80% detected once. Points from the study as a whole: Donors were assumed by presence/absence analyses to have roughly uniform sequencing depth. Available immune exposure information was restricted to CMV serostatus only. TCR beta chain V- and J-gene trimming was linked, in a later analysis, to a missense variant in DCLRE1C.

CDR1 is MGHRA, CDR2 YSYEKL, per germline. The CDR3 sequence is 16 residues long. V was pared by 0 bases and J by 5 bases, with 14 bases between. The sequence derives from a man aged 18 to 29 in good health and CMV-seropositive. The chain links TRBV4-1 to TRBJ2-4; D ambiguous. The sequenced sample was PBMCs. The CDR3 here is CASSQDGTTNQNIQYF. Here the CDR3 DNA reads TGCGCCAGCAGCCAAGATGGAACTACAAATCAAAACATTCAGTACTTC.